These 27 T cell receptor beta chains share one sample of origin, sequenced in a study of cytomegalovirus exposure and HLA in healthy donors. PCR was performed using 60 Vbeta and 13 Jbeta primers. Profiled with immunoSEQ multiplex PCR; TCRdb holds only in-frame clones, not every one. The sample consists of 130,000 to 150,000 clones, almost 85% of them appearing once. The sequenced sample consisted of PBMCs. These receptors came from a woman between 55 and 75 years old in good health and CMV-seropositive.

This clone was detected a few times. The chain combines TRBV15 with TRBJ2-3; weak D call: TRBD1 (5 bases). CDR3 length: 15 amino acids. Trimming cost V 3 bases and J 2 bases, with 12 bases left between them. Germline V lookup: CDR1 LNHNV, CDR2 YYDKDF (reference sequence). CDR3 region: CATSSWKGITDTQYF. The CDR3 region has the DNA TGTGCCACCAGCAGCTGGAAGGGGATCACAGATACGCAGTATTTT.

CDR3 in DNA: TGTGCCAGCAGCACTGGACTAGCGGGAGATACGCAGTATTTT. Its translation: CASSTGLAGDTQYF. The V call is TRBV5-4, the J call TRBJ2-3, with 11 positions matching TRBD2. The CDR3 totals 14 residues. Trimming cost V 4 bases and J 5 bases; bases outside gene matches: 3. CDR1 and CDR2 (germline): SGHNT, YYREEE (reference sequence).

The chain carries TRBV6-5 and TRBJ1-2, with TRBD1 identical over 8 bases. The CDR3 spans 15 residues. Germline V gives CDR1 MNHEY, CDR2 SVGAGI. Unmatched junction bases numbered 8, after V lost 5 bases and J lost 3 bases. The CDR3 DNA sequence: TGTGCCAGCAGTCTCCTTGGACAGGGTGACTATGGCTACACCTTC. It yields the protein CASSLLGQGDYGYTF.

The genes are TRBV30 and TRBJ2-6; 8 bases line up with TRBD1. This CDR3 spans 17 amino acids. V was pared by 0 bases and J by 2 bases, with 6 bases of the junction left unmatched. Looked up from germline, CDR1 is GTSNPN and CDR2 is SVGIG (reference sequence). CDR3 sequence reads: CAWSVGGRGPGANVLTF. DNA for the CDR3: TGTGCCTGGAGTGTAGGCGGCAGGGGGCCTGGGGCCAACGTCCTGACTTTC.

The chain uses TRBV18 and TRBJ2-1, with 8 bases identical to TRBD1. The CDR3 spans 14 residues. Losses at the gene ends were 3 bases for V and 8 bases for J; bases not matched to a gene: 6. Germline V gene data show CDR1 as KGHSH and CDR2 as LQKENI. The CDR3 nucleotides are TGTGCCAGCTCACCTTGGACAGGGCTCGATGAGCAGTTCTTC. Translating gives CASSPWTGLDEQFF.

The chain has TRBV4-3 and TRBJ1-1, with a tentative D call TRBD1 (5 bases). This CDR3 is 13 amino acids long. Trimming shortened V by 3 bases and J by 5 bases, and 10 bases separated the two germline ends. The germline V gene encodes CDR1 LGHNA and CDR2 YSLEER. The CDR3 spells CASSHPGGTEAFF. The CDR3 DNA reads TGCGCCAGCAGCCACCCCGGGGGTACTGAAGCTTTCTTT.

The chain links TRBV7-2 to TRBJ1-3; TRBD1 might be the D (6 bases). This CDR3 has 16 residues. Per germline, CDR1 SGHTA and CDR2 FQGNSA. The V gene lost 5 bases and the J gene lost 1 base, with 15 bases spanning the gap. CDR3: CASSNKGVTSGNTIYF. DNA for the CDR3: TGTGCCAGCAGCAATAAGGGGGTTACTTCTGGAAACACCATATATTTT.

This clone was detected once. This chain uses TRBV6-4 with TRBJ1-4, with D perhaps TRBD1 (5 bases). The CDR3 has 14 residues. Trimming took 11 bases from V and 7 from J, leaving 20 bases between them. Germline assignment: CDR1 MRHNA and CDR2 SNTAGT. CDR3 coding DNA: TGTGCCGGTACCCCGGCCCAGGGTTGTGAAAAACTGTTTTTT. Encoded protein: CAGTPAQGCEKLFF.

The chain uses TRBV18 and TRBJ2-7; 11 bases align to TRBD1. Germline assignment: CDR1 KGHSH and CDR2 LQKENI. J gave up 4 bases and V 4 bases, and 3 bases lay outside the gene matches. This CDR3 has 14 residues. Written as DNA, the CDR3 is TGTGCCAGCTCACGGACAGGGGGCGGGTACGAGCAGTACTTC. Protein: CASSRTGGGYEQYF.

The chain carries TRBV30 and TRBJ1-2, with 7 bases aligning to TRBD1. Trimming took 5 bases from V and 0 from J; bases not matched to a gene: 3. Germline V gene data show CDR1 as GTSNPN and CDR2 as SVGIG (reference sequence). The CDR3 has 13 amino acids. CDR3 protein: CAWGTATNYGYTF. As DNA, the CDR3 is TGTGCCTGGGGGACAGCAACTAACTATGGCTACACCTTC.

CDR3 DNA sequence: TGTGCCAGCAGCCAAGATGAACTTAGCTCCTACAATGAGCAGTTCTTC. It encodes CASSQDELSSYNEQFF. The chain employs TRBV4-2 and TRBJ2-1; unclear D gene. Trimming cost V 0 bases and J 0 bases, with 9 bases left between them. This CDR3 region has 16 residues. Germline V gene data show CDR1 as LGHNA and CDR2 as YNFKEQ.

V usage is TRBV5-1 and J usage is TRBJ2-1; tentative D call: TRBD1 (5 bases). Germline lookup yields CDR1 SGHRS and CDR2 YFSETQ. With 2 bases removed from V and 6 bases from J, the gap between germline ends came to 12 bases. The CDR3 runs to 14 residues. This CDR3 is CASSFRAGRNEQFF. The CDR3 bases are TGCGCCAGCAGCTTTAGGGCAGGGCGCAATGAGCAGTTCTTC.

The gene calls are TRBV6-1 and TRBJ2-7, with TRBD1 identical over 7 bases. Per the germline V gene, CDR1 is MNHNS and CDR2 is SASEGT. The CDR3 is made up of 12 amino acids. The V and J ends lost 5 bases and 9 bases, in that order; junction bases with no gene match: 7. CDR3 loop: CASSQRQGWQYF. The CDR3, as DNA: TGTGCCAGCAGTCAGAGACAGGGTTGGCAGTACTTC.

The chain employs TRBV4-1 and TRBJ1-5, with a tentative D call TRBD1 (6 bases). The CDR3 extends over 14 amino acids. Between the trimmed V and J ends, which lost 0 bases and 7 bases, there was a span of 10 bases. The V gene's germline CDR1 is MGHRA and CDR2 YSYEKL. The CDR3 loop reads CASSQERGGQPQHF. CDR3 nucleotide sequence: TGCGCCAGCAGCCAAGAAAGAGGGGGACAGCCCCAGCATTTT.

This clone was seen more than once but under ten times. The V call is TRBV13, the J call TRBJ1-3; maybe TRBD1 (5 bases). Germline CDR1 is PRHDT and CDR2 is FYEKMQ (reference sequence). This CDR3 has 17 residues. The germline V and J ends were trimmed by 0 bases and 2 bases, with 14 bases remaining between them. The CDR3 DNA reads TGTGCCAGCAGCTTAGGACTTTTGGGGGGGACTGGAAACACCATATATTTT. This translates into CASSLGLLGGTGNTIYF.

The chain carries TRBV19 and TRBJ1-5; 8 bases match TRBD1. The junction had 13 bases not matched to a gene; V was cut back by 6 bases and J by 6 bases. The germline V gene encodes CDR1 LNHDA and CDR2 SQIVND (reference sequence). The CDR3 has 16 amino acids. The CDR3 here is CASRREGARGPQPQHF. The CDR3 DNA follows: TGTGCCAGTAGGAGGGAGGGGGCCAGGGGGCCTCAGCCCCAGCATTTT.

V and J are TRBV7-9 and TRBJ2-5; D might be TRBD1 (6 bases). The CDR3 has 15 residues. V lost 5 bases, J lost 5 bases, and 18 bases lay in between. Germline CDR1 and CDR2: SEHNR and FQNEAQ (reference sequence). This CDR3 reads CASSLSPTGTETQYF. The CDR3 bases are TGTGCCAGCAGCCTATCCCCAACAGGGACCGAGACCCAGTACTTC. The variable domain in full, completed from reference TRBV7-9 and TRBJ2-5, reads DTGVSQNPRHKITKRGQNVTFRCDPISEHNRLYWYRQTLGQGPEFLTYFQNEAQLEKSRLLSDRFSAERPKGSFSTLEIQRTEQGDSAMYLCASSLSPTGTETQYFGPGTRLLVL.

The chain carries TRBV29-1 and TRBJ2-5, with D possibly matching TRBD1 (6 bases). The DNA end is more similar to TRBJ2-7, so the J call may be wrong. The CDR3 runs to 11 residues. CDR1 is SQVTM and CDR2 is ANQGSEA in the germline V gene. CDR3 in DNA: TGCAGCGCCGGACAGTTCTACGAGCAGTACTTC. Encoded protein: CSAGQFYEQYF.

The J gene is TRBJ1-2, the V gene TRBV7-2; a possible D gene is TRBD1 (5 bases). The V gene lost 1 base and the J gene lost 8 bases, with 14 bases spanning the gap. The CDR3 runs 14 residues. Germline V CDR1 and CDR2: SGHTA, FQGNSA. CDR3 amino acids: CASSLGRGMGGYTF. In DNA, the CDR3 is TGTGCCAGCAGCTTAGGCCGGGGGATGGGCGGCTACACCTTC.

The rearrangement links TRBV7-8 to TRBJ2-5, with TRBD1 as a possible D gene (6 bases). CDR1 is SGHVS, CDR2 FQNEAQ, per germline. There are 14 residues in the CDR3. V dropped 5 bases and J dropped 5 bases, with 15 bases sitting between them. The CDR3 DNA is TGTGCCAGCAGCCCTGGGGGCGCCGGGGAGACCCAGTACTTC. It codes for CASSPGGAGETQYF.

The chain is built from TRBV15 and TRBJ2-5, with D maybe TRBD1 (6 bases). The CDR3 totals 17 residues. Germline-derived CDR1 and CDR2 are LNHNV and YYDKDF (reference sequence). V lost 1 base to trimming and J lost 2 bases, with 17 bases between them. The CDR3 spells CATSRGPRQANQETQYF. CDR3 nucleotide sequence: TGTGCCACCAGCAGAGGACCTCGACAGGCCAATCAAGAGACCCAGTACTTC.

This chain connects TRBV5-1 to TRBJ1-2, with 7 bases that match TRBD1. Germline V gene data show CDR1 as SGHRS and CDR2 as YFSETQ. The CDR3 contains 16 residues. V was pared by 3 bases and J by 6 bases, with 14 bases of the junction left unmatched. This chain's CDR3 is CASSYPTSTGQDGYTF. For the CDR3, the DNA is TGCGCCAGCAGCTACCCCACCTCGACAGGACAGGATGGCTACACCTTC. Full variable domain (rest looked up from reference TRBV5-1 and TRBJ1-2): KAGVTQTPRYLIKTRGQQVTLSCSPISGHRSVSWYQQTPGQGLQFLFEYFSETQRNKGNFPGRFSGRQFSNSRSEMNVSTLELGDSALYLCASSYPTSTGQDGYTFGSGTRLTVV.

The chain links TRBV27 to TRBJ2-7; a weak D match, TRBD2 (6 bases). CDR3 length equals 14 residues. Trimming stripped 3 bases from V and 6 bases from J, with 15 bases between. CDR1 is MNHEY, CDR2 SMNVEV, per germline (reference sequence). CDR3 sequence reads: CASSLSGRGVEQYF. Written as DNA, the CDR3 is TGTGCCAGCAGTTTGTCCGGGAGAGGGGTCGAGCAGTACTTC.

The chain recombines TRBV2 with TRBJ2-1, with 8 bases that match TRBD2. Per the germline V gene, CDR1 is SNHLY and CDR2 is FYNNEI. V gave up 6 bases and J gave up 5 bases; unmatched junction bases: 9. The CDR3 length is 15 residues. CDR3 coding DNA: TGTGCCAGCAGGGTACTAGCGGCGTCGAACAATGAGCAGTTCTTC. Translation: CASRVLAASNNEQFF.

CDR3 sequence reads: CASSPEIAGNQPQHF. CDR3 DNA: TGTGCCAGCTCACCAGAGATAGCTGGCAATCAGCCCCAGCATTTT. This rearrangement joins TRBV18 to TRBJ1-5; D is unclear. Germline CDR1 reads KGHSH; CDR2 reads LQKENI. Trimming pared 2 bases from V and 2 bases from J, leaving 10 bases between. The CDR3 contains 15 residues.

This chain joins TRBV5-4 and TRBJ2-3, with 7 nucleotides matching TRBD2. Germline V gives CDR1 SGHNT, CDR2 YYREEE (reference sequence). The CDR3 totals 12 residues. V shed 2 bases and J 12 bases; nucleotides not matched to a gene: 6. The DNA for the CDR3 is TGTGCCAGCAGCTTCCTCCGGGACTACCAGTATTTT. As protein: CASSFLRDYQYF.

A note on this clone: Other DNA sequences from this sample encode an identical CDR3 as well. This sequence joins TRBV7-2 and TRBJ1-2; tentative D call: TRBD1 (6 bases). The CDR3 consists of 17 residues. The V gene lost 5 bases and the J gene lost 2 bases, with 21 bases spanning the gap. Germline CDR1 is SGHTA and CDR2 is FQGNSA. The CDR3 spells CASSHDQGLSSNYGYTF. The CDR3 nucleotides are TGTGCCAGCAGCCACGATCAGGGGCTCTCCTCCAACTATGGCTACACCTTC.